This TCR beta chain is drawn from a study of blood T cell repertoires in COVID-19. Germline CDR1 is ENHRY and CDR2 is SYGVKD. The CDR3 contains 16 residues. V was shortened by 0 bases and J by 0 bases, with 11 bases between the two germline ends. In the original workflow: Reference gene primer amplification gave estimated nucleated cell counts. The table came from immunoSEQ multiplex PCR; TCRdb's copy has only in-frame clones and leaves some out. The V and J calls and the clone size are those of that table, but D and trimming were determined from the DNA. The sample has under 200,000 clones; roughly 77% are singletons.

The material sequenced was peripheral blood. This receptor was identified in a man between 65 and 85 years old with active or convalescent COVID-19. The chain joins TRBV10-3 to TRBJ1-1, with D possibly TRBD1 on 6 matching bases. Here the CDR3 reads CAISESRGGLNTEAFF. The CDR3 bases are TGTGCCATCAGTGAGTCGAGGGGGGGTTTGAACACTGAAGCTTTCTTT.